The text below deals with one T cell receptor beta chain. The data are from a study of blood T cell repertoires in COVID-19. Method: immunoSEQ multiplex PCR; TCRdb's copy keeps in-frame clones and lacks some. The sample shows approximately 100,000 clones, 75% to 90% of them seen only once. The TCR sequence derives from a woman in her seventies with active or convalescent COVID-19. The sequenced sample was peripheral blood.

In nucleotides, the CDR3 is TGTGCCAGCAGCTTCTTAGCGGGTGTATACGAGCAGTACTTC. It codes for CASSFLAGVYEQYF. This chain links TRBV7-2 with TRBJ2-7, with 7 bases fitting TRBD2. This CDR3 region has 14 residues. Germline assignment: CDR1 SGHTA and CDR2 FQGNSA. V shed 3 bases and J 4 bases; nucleotides not matched to a gene: 6.